This T cell receptor beta chain was captured by sequencing in a study of blood T cell repertoires in COVID-19. About the research overall: Acute and convalescent COVID-19 samples came from the United States, Italy and Spain. The cDNA or gDNA used as material had been derived from T cells, B-cell-depleted T cells, or PBMCs.

Under the authors' procedure: Amplification from reference gene primers served as the basis for estimated nucleated cell counts. Profiled with immunoSEQ multiplex PCR; TCRdb holds only in-frame clones, not every one. The DNA was the basis for D and trimming; V, J and clone size are from that table. The sample consists of fewer than 100,000 clones, roughly 84% of them appearing once. From germline, CDR1 is SGHTA and CDR2 FQGNSA. J gave up 8 bases and V 5 bases, and 5 bases lay outside the gene matches. CDR3 length: 14 residues. The chain couples TRBV7-2 to TRBJ2-3, with TRBD1 matching 12 bases. Sequenced material: peripheral blood. The TCR originated in a woman at least 80 years old with acute or convalescent COVID-19. The CDR3 bases are TGTGCCAGCAGCCCCGGGACAGGGGGCACTACGCAGTATTTT. It codes for CASSPGTGGTTQYF.